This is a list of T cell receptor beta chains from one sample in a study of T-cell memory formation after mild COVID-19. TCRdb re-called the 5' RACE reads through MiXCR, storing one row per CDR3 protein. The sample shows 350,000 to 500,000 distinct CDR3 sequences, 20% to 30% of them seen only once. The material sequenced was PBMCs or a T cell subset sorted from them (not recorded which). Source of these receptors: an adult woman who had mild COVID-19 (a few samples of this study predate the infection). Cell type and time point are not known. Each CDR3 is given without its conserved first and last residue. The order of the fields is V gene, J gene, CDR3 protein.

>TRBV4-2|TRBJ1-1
ASSQDFRGPDGTEAF
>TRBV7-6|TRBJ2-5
ASSLGGTGRETQY
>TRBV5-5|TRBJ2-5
ASSFEGNRETQY
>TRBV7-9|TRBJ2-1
ASSPLPDRTNEQF
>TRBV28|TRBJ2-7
ASSQGPGYYEQY
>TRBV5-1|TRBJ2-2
ASSLSWRLNTGELF
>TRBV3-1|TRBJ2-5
ASSRPQGMAQY
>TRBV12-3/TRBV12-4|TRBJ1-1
ASKKGGWDTEAF
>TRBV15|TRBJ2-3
ATSRRPGQGAEDTQY
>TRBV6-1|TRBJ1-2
ASSVTPGRYT
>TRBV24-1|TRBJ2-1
ATSPSRENNEQF
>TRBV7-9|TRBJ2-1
ASSFSSSTYNEQF
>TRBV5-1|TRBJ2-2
ASSSRGASGELF
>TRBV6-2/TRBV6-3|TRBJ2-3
ASSYSMDRHTDTQY
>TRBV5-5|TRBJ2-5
ASSLSQGYETQY
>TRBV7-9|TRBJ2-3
ASSSLLAGVTDTQY
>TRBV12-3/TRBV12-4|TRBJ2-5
ASSSTLRGQTQY
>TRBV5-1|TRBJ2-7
ASSRGQGGDEQY
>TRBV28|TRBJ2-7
ASSLRDTSSYEQY
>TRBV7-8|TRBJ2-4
ASSLQAGGSGLAKNIQY
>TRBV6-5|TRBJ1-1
AMAGQNGGGTEAF
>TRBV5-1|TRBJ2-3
ASSESSTDTQY
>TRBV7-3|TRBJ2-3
ASSLTGVSTDTQY
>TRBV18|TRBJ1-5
ASSPGTPDSNQPQH
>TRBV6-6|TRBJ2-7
ASSPTPGYEQY
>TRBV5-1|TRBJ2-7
ASSSTLGDYEQY
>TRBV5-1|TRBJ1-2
ASSFSGGASSGNYGYT